This note documents a single T cell receptor (beta chain) sequence. The data were obtained in a study of T cell changes during pregnancy in multiple sclerosis. Method: immunoSEQ multiplex PCR; TCRdb's copy keeps in-frame clones and lacks some. The table includes some 64,000 clones, approximately 91% detected once. Per germline, CDR1 SGDLS and CDR2 YYNGEE. This CDR3 contains 14 residues. V lost 4 bases and J lost 3; bases outside the gene matches: 2. V gene TRBV9 combines with J gene TRBJ2-3, with 10 bases lining up with TRBD1. This TCR was recovered from a female donor with multiple sclerosis, enrolled in a pregnancy study. The source material was peripheral blood, sampled in the first trimester of pregnancy. The chain's CDR3 is CASSLGQGTDTQYF. CDR3 DNA sequence: TGTGCCAGCAGCTTGGGACAGGGGACAGATACGCAGTATTTT.